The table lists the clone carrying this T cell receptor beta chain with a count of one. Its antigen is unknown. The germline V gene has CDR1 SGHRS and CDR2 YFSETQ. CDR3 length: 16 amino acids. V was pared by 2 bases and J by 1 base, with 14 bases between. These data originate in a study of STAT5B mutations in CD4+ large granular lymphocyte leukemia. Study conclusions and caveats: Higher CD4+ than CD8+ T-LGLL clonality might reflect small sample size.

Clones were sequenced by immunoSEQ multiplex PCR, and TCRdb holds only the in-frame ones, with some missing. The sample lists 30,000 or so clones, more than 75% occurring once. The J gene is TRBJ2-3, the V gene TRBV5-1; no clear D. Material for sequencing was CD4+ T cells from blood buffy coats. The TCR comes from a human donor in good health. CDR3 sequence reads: CASSLERAIGTDTQYF. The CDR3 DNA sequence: TGCGCCAGCAGCTTAGAAAGGGCGATCGGCACAGATACGCAGTATTTT.